Presented here are 23 T cell receptor beta chains from one specimen sequenced in a study of cytomegalovirus exposure and HLA in healthy donors. It was with 60 Vbeta and 13 Jbeta primers that the PCR ran. Assay: immunoSEQ multiplex PCR; the TCRdb copy retains only in-frame clones and omits some. Of around 85,000 clones detected, approximately 69% appear once; the ten largest clones hold about a fifth. Sequencing was done on a sample of PBMCs. The receptors were sampled from a young man in good health and CMV-seropositive.

The chain has TRBV29-1 and TRBJ1-4; D gene unclear. Between the trimmed V and J ends, which lost 4 bases and 3 bases, there was a span of 9 bases. Germline loops: CDR1 SQVTM, CDR2 ANQGSEA. This CDR3 comprises 13 residues. This chain's CDR3 is CSVAIQSNEKLFF. In nucleotides, the CDR3 is TGCAGCGTTGCAATACAGTCTAATGAAAAACTGTTTTTT.

The genes are TRBV5-1 and TRBJ1-1; D is unresolved. The CDR3 is made up of 15 amino acids. Germline V gives CDR1 SGHRS, CDR2 YFSETQ. Trimming took 3 bases from V and 4 from J, leaving 16 bases between them. CDR3 in DNA: TGCGCCAGCAGCTGGAGCGCGGGTGACGGCACTGAAGCTTTCTTT. Translated, it gives CASSWSAGDGTEAFF.

The chain joins TRBV28 to TRBJ1-1, with D tentatively TRBD1 (6 bases). Trimming removed 2 bases at V and 5 bases at J, with 6 bases between. The CDR3 has 12 amino acids. Germline CDR1 and CDR2: MDHEN and SYDVKM. CDR3 sequence: CASSLDRTEAFF. In nucleotides, the CDR3 is TGTGCCAGCAGTTTAGACAGGACTGAAGCTTTCTTT.

The chain carries TRBV5-6 and TRBJ2-1; a weak D match, TRBD2 (6 bases). The germline V gene encodes CDR1 SGHDT and CDR2 YYEEEE. CDR3 size: 13 residues. Trimming cost V 3 bases and J 7 bases, with 11 bases left between them. The CDR3 coding sequence is TGTGCCAGCAGCTGGGGGGTCGGGAATGAGCAGTTCTTC. Translated: CASSWGVGNEQFF.

The chain combines TRBV7-9 with TRBJ1-1, with 7 bases identical to TRBD1. From germline, CDR1 is SEHNR and CDR2 FQNEAQ (reference sequence). With 0 bases clipped from V and 3 bases from J, the junction kept 1 base outside the gene matches. CDR3 length: 14 residues. CDR3 region: CASSLATGYTEAFF. The CDR3 DNA reads TGTGCCAGCAGCTTAGCGACAGGGTACACTGAAGCTTTCTTT.

This chain connects TRBV4-1 to TRBJ1-2; D gene ambiguous. Germline values: CDR1 MGHRA, CDR2 YSYEKL. CDR3 length: 14 residues. Trimming removed 0 bases at V and 4 bases at J, with 9 bases between. CDR3 region: CASSQEEGSYGYTF. CDR3 bases: TGCGCCAGCAGCCAAGAGGAGGGATCCTATGGCTACACCTTC.

The V and J genes are TRBV4-1 and TRBJ2-3; 9 bases agree with TRBD1. V shed 4 bases and J 6 bases; nucleotides not matched to a gene: 8. Germline values: CDR1 MGHRA, CDR2 YSYEKL. CDR3 length equals 15 residues. In DNA form, the CDR3 reads TGCGCCAGCAGCCTATCGGGACAGGGTGTTGATACGCAGTATTTT. This codes for CASSLSGQGVDTQYF.

The chain has TRBV5-4 and TRBJ1-2; TRBD1 is a possible D gene (6 bases). Trimming cost V 0 bases and J 4 bases, with 7 bases left between them. In germline, CDR1 is SGHNT, CDR2 YYREEE (reference sequence). The CDR3 runs to 13 residues. CDR3 region: CASSLEGGYGYTF. CDR3 nucleotide sequence: TGTGCCAGCAGCTTGGAAGGGGGCTATGGCTACACCTTC.

The rearrangement joins TRBV5-6 to TRBJ1-5, with D perhaps TRBD1 (5 bases). CDR1 and CDR2 from the germline V gene are SGHDT and YYEEEE. The CDR3 covers 17 residues. V lost 1 base and J lost 2, with 16 bases in between. CDR3 loop: CASSLRQTTDGNQPQHF. The CDR3 DNA reads TGTGCCAGCAGCTTGAGACAGACAACGGATGGCAATCAGCCCCAGCATTTT.

The V and J genes are TRBV30 and TRBJ1-1, with 7 bases fitting TRBD1. The CDR3 contains 13 residues. Germline CDR1 and CDR2: GTSNPN and SVGIG (reference sequence). The V segment lost 5 bases and the J segment 5 bases; nucleotides outside the gene matches: 8. The CDR3 DNA sequence: TGTGCCTGGGATGCAGGGGGAAGGACTGAAGCTTTCTTT. It translates to CAWDAGGRTEAFF.

CDR3 sequence reads: CASSLAKRNTGELFF. In DNA, the CDR3 is TGTGCCAGCAGCTTAGCGAAGCGGAACACCGGGGAGCTGTTTTTT. This chain links TRBV7-9 with TRBJ2-2, with D unresolved. The germline V and J ends were trimmed by 0 bases and 1 base, with 6 bases remaining between them. This CDR3 contains 15 residues. Per the germline V gene, CDR1 is SEHNR and CDR2 is FQNEAQ (reference sequence).

The chain is built from TRBV5-4 and TRBJ2-7; 7 positions match TRBD1. J gave up 0 bases and V 4 bases, and 4 bases lay outside the gene matches. Germline CDR1 and CDR2: SGHNT and YYREEE (reference sequence). The CDR3 extends over 14 amino acids. The CDR3 nucleotides are TGTGCCAGCAGCACCGGGACAGACTCCTACGAGCAGTACTTC. Translated: CASSTGTDSYEQYF.

V is TRBV7-2 and J is TRBJ2-1, with 7 bases matching TRBD2. Germline CDR1 and CDR2: SGHTA and FQGNSA. The length of the CDR3 is 17 residues. The ends lost 5 bases at V and 0 bases at J; junction bases unmatched: 10. This chain's CDR3 is CASSPGRGKSSYNEQFF. The CDR3 DNA reads as TGTGCCAGCAGCCCAGGGCGGGGGAAAAGCTCCTACAATGAGCAGTTCTTC.

This clone appeared once. In the same sample, other DNA sequences code for this CDR3. This chain links TRBV15 with TRBJ2-7, with D maybe TRBD2 (6 bases). This CDR3 contains 14 residues. Germline loops: CDR1 LNHNV, CDR2 YYDKDF (reference sequence). Trimming pared 5 bases from V and 1 base from J, leaving 12 bases between. The DNA of the CDR3 is TGTGCCACCAGCGGAGGGACTGGATCCTACGAGCAGTACTTC. It yields the protein CATSGGTGSYEQYF.

V usage is TRBV7-3 and J usage is TRBJ2-3, with D perhaps matching TRBD2 (6 bases). Germline CDR1 reads SGHTA; CDR2 reads FQGTGA. Trimming pared 5 bases from V and 0 bases from J, leaving 15 bases between. The CDR3 extends over 16 amino acids. This chain's CDR3 is CASSPLGGTSTDTQYF. The DNA for the CDR3 is TGTGCCAGCAGCCCCCTGGGCGGGACTAGCACAGATACGCAGTATTTT.

V usage is TRBV7-3 and J usage is TRBJ1-1; weak D call: TRBD1 (5 bases). CDR3 length: 14 residues. The V end lost 5 bases, the J end lost 5 bases, and 15 bases lay between the germline ends. Per germline, CDR1 SGHTA and CDR2 FQGTGA. CDR3 DNA sequence: TGTGCCAGCAGCACCGCCGGGGGGGGTACTGAAGCTTTCTTT. It codes for CASSTAGGGTEAFF.

The chain has TRBV7-9 and TRBJ1-5; D is uncertain. The CDR3 length is 13 residues. CDR1 and CDR2 from the germline V gene are SEHNR and FQNEAQ (reference sequence). Trimming pared 6 bases from V and 7 bases from J, leaving 13 bases between. CDR3 amino acids: CASSAWENQPQHF. The CDR3 nucleotides read TGTGCCAGCAGTGCTTGGGAGAACCAGCCCCAGCATTTT.

The chain combines TRBV6-1 with TRBJ1-5; D ambiguous. The CDR3 is made up of 13 amino acids. Per germline, CDR1 MNHNS and CDR2 SASEGT. Trimming cost V 8 bases and J 5 bases, with 13 bases left between them. Here the CDR3 DNA reads TGTGCCAGCGGGAGGGAGAGCGATCAGCCCCAGCATTTT. This encodes CASGRESDQPQHF.

This clone was counted only a few times. The chain joins TRBV6-5 to TRBJ2-7; tentative D call: TRBD1 (7 bases). The CDR3 is 14 residues long. The germline V gene has CDR1 MNHEY and CDR2 SVGAGI. Trimming cost V 4 bases and J 1 base, with 11 bases left between them. The CDR3: CASSSQGGSYEQYF. DNA of the CDR3: TGTGCCAGCAGTTCCCAGGGGGGATCCTACGAGCAGTACTTC.

This chain connects TRBV6-5 to TRBJ2-7; 9 positions agree with TRBD2. The germline V gene has CDR1 MNHEY and CDR2 SVGAGI. This CDR3 contains 16 residues. The ends lost 0 bases at V and 5 bases at J; junction bases unmatched: 8. CDR3 DNA sequence: TGTGCCAGCAGTTACTCCAGTAGCGGGAGTCACCACGAGCAGTACTTC. Translating it yields CASSYSSSGSHHEQYF.

In DNA form, the CDR3 reads TGTGCCAGCAGTTTAGGGAGGGTGGCCTACAATGAGCAGTTCTTC. This gives the protein CASSLGRVAYNEQFF. The V and J genes are TRBV27 and TRBJ2-1; 7 bases align to TRBD2. Germline-derived CDR1 and CDR2 are MNHEY and SMNVEV (reference sequence). Losses at the gene ends were 2 bases for V and 2 bases for J; bases not matched to a gene: 3. The CDR3 is made up of 15 amino acids.

The rearrangement joins TRBV19 to TRBJ1-5; D not resolved. The CDR3 runs to 14 residues. Trimming shortened V by 5 bases and J by 3 bases, and 11 bases separated the two germline ends. The germline V gene has CDR1 LNHDA and CDR2 SQIVND (reference sequence). CDR3 bases: TGTGCCAGTAGTCCACACAGAGCCAATCAGCCCCAGCATTTT. As protein: CASSPHRANQPQHF.

CDR3 sequence reads: CASRSDIENTEAFF. Written as DNA, the CDR3 is TGCGCCAGCAGATCGGACATAGAGAACACTGAAGCTTTCTTT. The V call is TRBV4-1, the J call TRBJ1-1; maybe TRBD1 (5 bases). CDR3 length: 14 amino acids. V was clipped by 6 bases and J by 1 base, with 12 bases between them. From germline, CDR1 is MGHRA and CDR2 YSYEKL.